This T cell receptor beta chain was found in a study of Ad26.COV2.S vaccination and SARS-CoV-2 variants. TCRdb keeps only in-frame clones here, not all; method: immunoSEQ multiplex PCR. The sample lists 300,000 to 400,000 clones, 80% to 90% seen once, with 2.5% to 3.5% in the top ten. Treatment noted: 15 to 20 received Ad26.COV2.S at low or high dose, single or two shots; roughly five received placebo; per-sample allocation not given. Specimens were obtained on day 63 following the first vaccine or placebo injection. In Boston, the donor was an adult between 18-55 years of age. The sample in question was peripheral blood, obtained in a trial of Ad26.COV2.S vaccine versus placebo. The receptor's source is a person between 18 and 65 years old who received the Ad26.COV2.S COVID-19 vaccine or a placebo.

CDR3 loop: CSASRTGGYNEQFF. CDR3 bases: TGCAGTGCTAGTCGGACAGGGGGGTACAATGAGCAGTTCTTC. The V and J genes are TRBV20-1 and TRBJ2-1; TRBD1 matches 10 bases. Germline CDR1 and CDR2: DFQATT and SNEGSKA (reference sequence). The CDR3 has 14 amino acids. The ends lost 3 bases at V and 4 bases at J; junction bases unmatched: 3.